This T cell receptor beta chain was identified in a study of blood T cells in healthy people across ages. Primed by a sample-barcoded 5' primer and a J-beta primer mix, a second PCR proceeded for about 6 to 11 cycles. From the 5' RACE reads, TCRdb called clonotypes with MiXCR, one entry per CDR3 protein. Among about 760,000 distinct CDR3 sequences listed, roughly 50% were seen once. Study-level points and caveats: Higher naive T cell percentage went strongly together with higher TCR beta diversity. Without sorted subsets, naive and antigen-experienced compartments could not be conclusively compared.

The junction had 6 bases not matched to a gene; V was cut back by 1 base and J by 6 bases. CDR1 and CDR2 from the germline V gene are SGHRS and YFSETQ. The CDR3 is 15 residues long. In this sample, this clonotype turned up once. Its cognate antigen is unknown. The sequence derives from a man aged 40-55 years in good health. This chain links TRBV5-1 with TRBJ2-1, with 8 bases identical to TRBD1. The sample comprised blood. The CDR3 DNA reads TGCGCCAGCAGCTTGCCAGGGGGCGCTTCCAATGAGCAGTTCTTC. It translates to CASSLPGGASNEQFF.